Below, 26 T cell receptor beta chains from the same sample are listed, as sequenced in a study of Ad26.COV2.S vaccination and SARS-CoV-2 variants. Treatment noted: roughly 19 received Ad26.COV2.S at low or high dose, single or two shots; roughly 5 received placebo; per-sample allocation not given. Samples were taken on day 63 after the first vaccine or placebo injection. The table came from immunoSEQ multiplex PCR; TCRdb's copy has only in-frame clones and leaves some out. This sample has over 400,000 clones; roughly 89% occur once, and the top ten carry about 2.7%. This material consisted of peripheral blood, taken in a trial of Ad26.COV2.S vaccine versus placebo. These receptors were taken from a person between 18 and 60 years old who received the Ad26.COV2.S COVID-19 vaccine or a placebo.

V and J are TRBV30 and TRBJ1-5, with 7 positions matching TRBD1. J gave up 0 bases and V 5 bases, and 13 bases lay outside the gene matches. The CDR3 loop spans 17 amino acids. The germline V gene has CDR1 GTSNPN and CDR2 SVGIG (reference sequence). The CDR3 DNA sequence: TGTGCCTGGTCGGAGGGGGCTACCTCGTCTAGCAATCAGCCCCAGCATTTT. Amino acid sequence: CAWSEGATSSSNQPQHF.

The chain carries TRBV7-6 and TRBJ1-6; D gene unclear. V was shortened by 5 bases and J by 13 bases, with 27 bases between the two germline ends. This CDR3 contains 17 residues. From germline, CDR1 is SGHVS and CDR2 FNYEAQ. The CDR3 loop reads CASSPSGPLYSNAPLHF. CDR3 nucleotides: TGTGCCAGCAGCCCCTCCGGCCCCCTCTACAGTAATGCCCCCCTCCACTTT.

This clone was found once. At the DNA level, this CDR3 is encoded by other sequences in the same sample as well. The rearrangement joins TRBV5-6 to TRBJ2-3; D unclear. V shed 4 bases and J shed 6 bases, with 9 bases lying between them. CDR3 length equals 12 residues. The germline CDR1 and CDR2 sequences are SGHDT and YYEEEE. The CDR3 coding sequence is TGTGCCAGCAGCCCGGCTTGGGATACGCAGTATTTT. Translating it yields CASSPAWDTQYF.

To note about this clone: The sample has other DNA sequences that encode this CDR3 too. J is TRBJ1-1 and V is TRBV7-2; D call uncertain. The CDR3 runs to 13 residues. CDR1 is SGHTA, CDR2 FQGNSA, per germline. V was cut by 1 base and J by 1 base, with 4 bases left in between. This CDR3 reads CASSLDRNTEAFF. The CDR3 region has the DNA TGTGCCAGCAGCTTAGACAGGAACACTGAAGCTTTCTTT.

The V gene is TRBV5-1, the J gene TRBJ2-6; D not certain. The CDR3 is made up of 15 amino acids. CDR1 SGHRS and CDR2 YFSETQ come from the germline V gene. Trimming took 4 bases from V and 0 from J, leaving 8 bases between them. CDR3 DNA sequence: TGCGCCAGCAGCCTAGACAACTCTGGGGCCAACGTCCTGACTTTC. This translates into CASSLDNSGANVLTF.

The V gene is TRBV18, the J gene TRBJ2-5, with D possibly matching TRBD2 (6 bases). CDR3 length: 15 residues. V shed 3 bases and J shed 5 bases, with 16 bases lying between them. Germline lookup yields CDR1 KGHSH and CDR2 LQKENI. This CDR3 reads CASSPRNAAGETQYF. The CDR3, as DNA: TGTGCCAGCTCACCCCGGAACGCCGCGGGGGAGACCCAGTACTTC.

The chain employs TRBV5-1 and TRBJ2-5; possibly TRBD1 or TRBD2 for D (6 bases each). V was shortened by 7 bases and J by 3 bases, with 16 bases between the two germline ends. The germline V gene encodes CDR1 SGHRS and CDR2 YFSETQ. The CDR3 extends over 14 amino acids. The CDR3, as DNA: TGCGCCAGCCGCAAGACGGGGGCCGAAGAGACCCAGTACTTC. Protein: CASRKTGAEETQYF.

Written as DNA, the CDR3 is TGTGCCAGCAGCTCACGGCCTGTATCTCCCTATGGCTACACCTTC. Protein sequence: CASSSRPVSPYGYTF. The chain recombines TRBV9 with TRBJ1-2; no definite D call. CDR3 length: 15 residues. In germline, CDR1 is SGDLS, CDR2 YYNGEE. The germline V and J ends were trimmed by 4 bases and 4 bases, with 17 bases remaining between them.

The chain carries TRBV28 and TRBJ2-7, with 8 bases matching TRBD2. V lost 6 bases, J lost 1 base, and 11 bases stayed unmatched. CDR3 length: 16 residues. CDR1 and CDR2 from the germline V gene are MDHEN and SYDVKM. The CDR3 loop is CASSPQRGGGSYEQYF. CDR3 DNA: TGTGCCAGCAGCCCACAGAGGGGCGGGGGGTCCTACGAGCAGTACTTC.

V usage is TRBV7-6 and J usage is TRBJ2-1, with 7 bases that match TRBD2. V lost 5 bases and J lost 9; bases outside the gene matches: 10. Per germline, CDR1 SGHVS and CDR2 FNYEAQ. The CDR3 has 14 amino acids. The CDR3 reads CASSQAGTNSEQFF. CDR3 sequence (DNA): TGTGCCAGCAGCCAAGCCGGGACTAATAGTGAGCAGTTCTTC.

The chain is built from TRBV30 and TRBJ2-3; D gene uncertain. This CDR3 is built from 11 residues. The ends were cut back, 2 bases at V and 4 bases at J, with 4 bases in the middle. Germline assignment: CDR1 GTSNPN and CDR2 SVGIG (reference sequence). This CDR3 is CAWSSPDTQYF. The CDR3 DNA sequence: TGTGCCTGGAGTAGCCCAGATACGCAGTATTTT.

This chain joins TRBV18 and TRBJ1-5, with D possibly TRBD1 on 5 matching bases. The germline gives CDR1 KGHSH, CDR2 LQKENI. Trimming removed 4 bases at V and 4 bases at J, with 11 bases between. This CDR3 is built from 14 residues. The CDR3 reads CASSRDSDNQPQHF. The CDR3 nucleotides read TGTGCCAGCTCACGGGACTCCGATAATCAGCCCCAGCATTTT.

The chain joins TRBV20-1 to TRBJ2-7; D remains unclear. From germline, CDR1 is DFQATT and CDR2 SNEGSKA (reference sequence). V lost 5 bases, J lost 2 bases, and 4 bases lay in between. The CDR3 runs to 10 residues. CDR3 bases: TGCAGTGCTCTGCCCTACGAGCAGTACTTC. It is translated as CSALPYEQYF.

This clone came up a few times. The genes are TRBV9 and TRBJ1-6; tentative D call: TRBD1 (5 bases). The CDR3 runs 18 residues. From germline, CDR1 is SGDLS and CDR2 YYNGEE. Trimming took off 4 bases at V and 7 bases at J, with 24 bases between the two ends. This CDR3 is CASSPRFPGPMGNSPLHF. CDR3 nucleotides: TGTGCCAGCAGCCCCCGTTTTCCAGGGCCGATGGGAAATTCACCCCTCCACTTT.

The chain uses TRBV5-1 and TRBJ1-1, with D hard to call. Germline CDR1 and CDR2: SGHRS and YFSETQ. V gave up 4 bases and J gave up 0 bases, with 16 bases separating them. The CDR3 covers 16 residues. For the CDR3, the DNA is TGCGCCAGCAGCCCGGACGGCCACGGGGTGAACACTGAAGCTTTCTTT. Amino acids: CASSPDGHGVNTEAFF.

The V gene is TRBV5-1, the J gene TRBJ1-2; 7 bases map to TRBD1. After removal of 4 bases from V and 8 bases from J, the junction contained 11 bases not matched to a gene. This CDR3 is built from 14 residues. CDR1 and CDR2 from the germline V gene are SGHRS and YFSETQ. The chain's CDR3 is CASSIDREGIGYTF. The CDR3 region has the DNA TGCGCCAGCAGCATTGACAGGGAAGGAATCGGCTACACCTTC.

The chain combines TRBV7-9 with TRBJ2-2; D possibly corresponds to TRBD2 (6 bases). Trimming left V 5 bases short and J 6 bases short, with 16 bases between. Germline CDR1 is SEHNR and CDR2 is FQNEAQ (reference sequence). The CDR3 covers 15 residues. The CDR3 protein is CASSPPAGNPGELFF. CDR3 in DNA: TGTGCCAGCAGCCCTCCTGCGGGAAACCCCGGGGAGCTGTTTTTT.

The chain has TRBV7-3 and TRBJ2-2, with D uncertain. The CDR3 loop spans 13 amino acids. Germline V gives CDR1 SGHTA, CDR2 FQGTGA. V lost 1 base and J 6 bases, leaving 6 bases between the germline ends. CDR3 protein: CASSLIHPGELFF. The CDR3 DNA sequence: TGTGCCAGCAGCTTAATACATCCCGGGGAGCTGTTTTTT. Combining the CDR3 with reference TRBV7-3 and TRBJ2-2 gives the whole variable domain GAGVSQTPSNKVTEKGKYVELRCDPISGHTALYWYRQSLGQGPEFLIYFQGTGAADDSGLPNDRFFAVRPEGSVSTLKIQRTERGDSAVYLCASSLIHPGELFFGEGSRLTVL.

The CDR3 region is CASSQGFTSWGETQYF. DNA of the CDR3: TGCGCCAGCAGCCAAGGGTTTACCAGCTGGGGAGAGACCCAGTACTTC. The chain employs TRBV4-3 and TRBJ2-5, with no clear D. This CDR3 is 16 amino acids long. V lost 1 base and J 4 bases, leaving 16 bases between the germline ends. The V gene's germline CDR1 is LGHNA and CDR2 YSLEER.

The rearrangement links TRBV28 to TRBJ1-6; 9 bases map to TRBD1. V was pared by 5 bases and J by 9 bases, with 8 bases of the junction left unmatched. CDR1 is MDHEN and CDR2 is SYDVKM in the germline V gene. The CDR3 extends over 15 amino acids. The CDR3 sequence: CASSKNRGLSSPLHF. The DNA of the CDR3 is TGTGCCAGCAGTAAAAACAGGGGGCTCAGTTCACCCCTCCACTTT.

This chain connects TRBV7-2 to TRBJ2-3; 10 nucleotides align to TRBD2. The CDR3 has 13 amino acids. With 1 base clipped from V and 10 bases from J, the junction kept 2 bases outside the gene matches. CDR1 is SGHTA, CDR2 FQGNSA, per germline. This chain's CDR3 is CASSLESGRAQYF. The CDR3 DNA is TGTGCCAGCAGCTTAGAGAGCGGGAGGGCGCAGTATTTT.

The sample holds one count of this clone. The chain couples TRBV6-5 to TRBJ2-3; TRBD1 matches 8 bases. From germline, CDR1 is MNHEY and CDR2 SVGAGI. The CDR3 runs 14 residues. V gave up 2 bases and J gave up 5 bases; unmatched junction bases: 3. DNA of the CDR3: TGTGCCAGCAGTTACCCTGGACAGGGAGATACGCAGTATTTT. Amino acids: CASSYPGQGDTQYF.

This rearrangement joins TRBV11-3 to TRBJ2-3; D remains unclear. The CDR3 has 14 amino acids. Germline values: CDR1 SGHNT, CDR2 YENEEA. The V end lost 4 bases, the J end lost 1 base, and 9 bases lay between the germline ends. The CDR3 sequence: CASSSGPGTDTQYF. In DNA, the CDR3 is TGTGCCAGCAGCTCCGGACCAGGCACAGATACGCAGTATTTT.

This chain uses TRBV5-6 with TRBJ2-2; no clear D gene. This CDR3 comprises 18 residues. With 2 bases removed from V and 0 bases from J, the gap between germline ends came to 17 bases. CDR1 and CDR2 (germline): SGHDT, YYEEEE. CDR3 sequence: CASSLRLRSPANTGELFF. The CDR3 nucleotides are TGTGCCAGCAGCTTACGTTTGCGCAGCCCCGCGAACACCGGGGAGCTGTTTTTT. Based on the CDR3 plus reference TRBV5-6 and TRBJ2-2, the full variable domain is DAGVTQSPTHLIKTRGQQVTLRCSPKSGHDTVSWYQQALGQGPQFIFQYYEEEERQRGNFPDRFSGHQFPNYSSELNVNALLLGDSALYLCASSLRLRSPANTGELFFGEGSRLTVL.

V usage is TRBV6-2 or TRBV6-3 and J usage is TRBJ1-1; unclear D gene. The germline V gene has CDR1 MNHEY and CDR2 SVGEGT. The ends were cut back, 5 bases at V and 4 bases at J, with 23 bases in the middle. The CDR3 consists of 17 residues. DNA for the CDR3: TGTGCCAGCAGTACATACTCCGCCTCGGAGGATGGCACTGAAGCTTTCTTT. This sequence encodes CASSTYSASEDGTEAFF.

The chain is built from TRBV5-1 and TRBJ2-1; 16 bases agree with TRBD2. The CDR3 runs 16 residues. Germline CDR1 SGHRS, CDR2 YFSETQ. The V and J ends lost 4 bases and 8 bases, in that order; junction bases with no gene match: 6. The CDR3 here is CASSPGTSGGADEQFF. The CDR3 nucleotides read TGCGCCAGCAGCCCCGGGACTAGCGGGGGGGCCGATGAGCAGTTCTTC.